This TCR beta chain was identified during a study of blood T cell repertoires in COVID-19 (dated by TCRdb to about 2020). For the wider study: The collaborator samples originated in the United States, Italy and Spain and spanned the acute and convalescent phases of COVID-19. Samples came from the ongoing ImmuneRACE study (first 160 participants) plus 1,254 subjects from 6 global collaborators. A freely available public database, intended as a resource for researchers studying the immune response to SARS-CoV-2, is where the repertoires were released. The sample metadata nearly always contained a de-identified subject ID, COVID-19 status, age in years and sex. The material from the prospective study consisted of cDNA or gDNA derived from T cells, B-cell-depleted T cells, or PBMCs. Where available, HLA class I and class II types were obtained from metadata supplied by the sample provider rather than from assay-based typing. Subjects who had been exposed to COVID-19, were actively infected with it, or had recovered from it provided the deeply sampled blood TCRbeta repertoires that made up the dataset.

The investigation overall reported the following: The amount of clinical and demographic metadata varied by source and participant and was provided uncurated.

The collaborating institutions used their own protocols to collect whole blood in K2EDTA tubes. For TCRbeta analysis, collaborators shipped samples in one of three forms: frozen whole blood, isolated PBMCs, or DNA extracted from either of those sample types. The CDR3, cysteine through phenylalanine, is 16 amino acids long. The sequence is cut down to CDR3 DNA, 48 bases in frame from base 1. The immunoSEQ Assay, a bias-controlled multiplex PCR, was used to amplify TCRbeta CDR3 regions from genomic DNA. Regarding the original processing steps: The number of nucleated cells in each sample was estimated by amplification of reference gene primers within the assay. Sequence reads were collapsed and filtered to measure the absolute abundance of every unique TCRbeta CDR3 rearrangement. For each sample, productive Simpson clonality was calculated by taking the square root of Simpson's diversity index across productive rearrangements. Sourced from immuneACCESS, this table was stored by TCRdb with only in-frame sequences that have V and J called. A share of the clones is absent; for the studies checked, an unresolved V gene accounts for under half, and the remainder has no known explanation. Clone size and the V and J calls come from that table; the DNA yielded D and trimming. The sample table holds around 100,000 clones, of which around 85% were seen once. The top ten hold more than 1.5% of the sample.

As for this clone: Its antigen remains unidentified. The record has no base qualities; no much larger clone is one base away.

The receptor was derived from a woman between 65 and 79 years old with active or convalescent COVID-19. The sequence is built from TRBV21-1 and TRBJ2-2; the D segment call TRBD2 is taken from the table without a DNA check. TRBV21-1 is recorded as a pseudogene. Sequencing used peripheral blood. The CDR3 corresponds to CASSRTSREGTGELFF. DNA sequence: TGTGCCAGCAGCAGAACAAGTAGGGAGGGCACCGGGGAGCTGTTTTTT.